A single T cell receptor beta chain is shown here with its context. The junction does not match germline at one end; this may be a read error. The source of the sample is a study of identical twins. Germline lookup yields CDR1 SNHLY and CDR2 FYNNEI. The CDR3 has 14 residues. Addition of a universal primer site occurred through template switching, and cDNA carried unique molecular identifiers. TCRdb itself ran the 5' RACE reads through MiXCR, one entry per CDR3 protein. The sample holds approximately 620,000 distinct CDR3 sequences, over 8.5% seen once. These data are also associated with another study on yellow fever vaccine responses in identical twins.

The sample taken for sequencing was PBMCs. This chain joins TRBV2 and TRBJ2-5; D is uncertain. This receptor was obtained from a woman between 18 and 30 years old in good health. The CDR3: CASNEHLYQETQYF. In nucleotides, the CDR3 is TGTGCCAGCAATGAACACCTGTACCAAGAGACCCAGTACTTC.